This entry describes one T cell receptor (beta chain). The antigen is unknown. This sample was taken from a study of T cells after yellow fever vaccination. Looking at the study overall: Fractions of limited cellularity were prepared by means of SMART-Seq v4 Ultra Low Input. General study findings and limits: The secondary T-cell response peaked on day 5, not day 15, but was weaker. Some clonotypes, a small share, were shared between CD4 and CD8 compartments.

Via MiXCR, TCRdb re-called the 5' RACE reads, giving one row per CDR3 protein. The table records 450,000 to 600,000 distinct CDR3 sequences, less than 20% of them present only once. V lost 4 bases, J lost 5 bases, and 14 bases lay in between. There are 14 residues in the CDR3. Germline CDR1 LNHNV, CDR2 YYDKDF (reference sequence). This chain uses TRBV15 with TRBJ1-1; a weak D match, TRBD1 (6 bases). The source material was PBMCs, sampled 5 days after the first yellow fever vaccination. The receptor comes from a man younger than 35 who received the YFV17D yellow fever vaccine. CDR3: CATSNGRGWTEAFF. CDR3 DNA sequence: TGTGCCACCAGCAACGGCAGGGGCTGGACTGAAGCTTTCTTT.